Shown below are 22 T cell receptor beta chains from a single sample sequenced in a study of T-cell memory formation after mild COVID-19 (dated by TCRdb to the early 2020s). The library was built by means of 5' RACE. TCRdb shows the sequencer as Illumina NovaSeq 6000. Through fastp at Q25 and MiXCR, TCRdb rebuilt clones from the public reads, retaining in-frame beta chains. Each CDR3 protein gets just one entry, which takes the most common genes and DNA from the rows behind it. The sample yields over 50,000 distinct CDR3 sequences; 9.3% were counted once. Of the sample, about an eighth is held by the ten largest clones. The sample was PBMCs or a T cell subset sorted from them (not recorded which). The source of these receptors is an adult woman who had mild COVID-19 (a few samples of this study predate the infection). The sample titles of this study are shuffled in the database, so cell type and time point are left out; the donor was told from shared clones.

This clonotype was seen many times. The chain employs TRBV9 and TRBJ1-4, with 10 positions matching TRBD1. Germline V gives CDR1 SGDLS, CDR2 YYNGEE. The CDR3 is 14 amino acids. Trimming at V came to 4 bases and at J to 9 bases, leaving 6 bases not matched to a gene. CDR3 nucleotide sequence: TGTGCCAGCAGCTCGGGAGACAGGGGGCAAAAACTGTTTTTT. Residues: CASSSGDRGQKLFF.

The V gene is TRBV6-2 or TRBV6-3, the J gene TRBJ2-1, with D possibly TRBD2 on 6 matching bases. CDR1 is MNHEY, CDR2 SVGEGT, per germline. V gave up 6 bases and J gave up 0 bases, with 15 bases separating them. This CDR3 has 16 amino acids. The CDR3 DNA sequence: TGTGCCAGCAGCGACCCGGGAGTCGGCTCCTACAATGAGCAGTTCTTC. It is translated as CASSDPGVGSYNEQFF.

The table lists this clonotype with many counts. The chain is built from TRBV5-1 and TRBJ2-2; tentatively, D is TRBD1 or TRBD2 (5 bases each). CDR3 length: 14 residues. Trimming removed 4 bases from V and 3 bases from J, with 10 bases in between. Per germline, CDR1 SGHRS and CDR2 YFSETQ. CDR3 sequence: CASSRDGDTGELFF. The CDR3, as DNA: TGCGCCAGCAGCCGGGACGGAGACACCGGGGAGCTGTTTTTT.

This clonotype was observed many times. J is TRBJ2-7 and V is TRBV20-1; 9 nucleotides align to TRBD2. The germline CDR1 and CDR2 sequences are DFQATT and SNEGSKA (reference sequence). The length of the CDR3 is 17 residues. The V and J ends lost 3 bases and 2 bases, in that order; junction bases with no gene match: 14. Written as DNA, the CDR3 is TGCAGTGCTAGGGGCGGGAGGGCCGGTGGACCCACCTACGAGCAGTACTTC. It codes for CSARGGRAGGPTYEQYF.

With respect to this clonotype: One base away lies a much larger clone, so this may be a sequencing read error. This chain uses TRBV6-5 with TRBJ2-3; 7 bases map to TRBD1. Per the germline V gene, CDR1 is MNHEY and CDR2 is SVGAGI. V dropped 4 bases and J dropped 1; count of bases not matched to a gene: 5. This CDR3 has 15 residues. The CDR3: CASSFGRGRTDTQYF. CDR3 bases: TGTGCCAGCAGTTTTGGAAGGGGGCGCACAGATACGCAGTATTTT.

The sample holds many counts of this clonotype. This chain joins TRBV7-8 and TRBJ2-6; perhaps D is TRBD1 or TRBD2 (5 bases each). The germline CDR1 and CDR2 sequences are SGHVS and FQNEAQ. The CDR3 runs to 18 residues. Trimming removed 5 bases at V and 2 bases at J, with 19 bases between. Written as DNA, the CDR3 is TGTGCCAGCAGCCATGAGGGACGTACCCAGCCTGGGGCCAACGTCCTGACTTTC. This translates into CASSHEGRTQPGANVLTF.

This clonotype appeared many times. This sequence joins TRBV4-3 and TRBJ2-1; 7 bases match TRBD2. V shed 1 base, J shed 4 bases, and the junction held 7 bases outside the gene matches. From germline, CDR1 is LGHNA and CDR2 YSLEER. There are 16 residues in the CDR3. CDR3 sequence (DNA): TGCGCCAGCAGCCAAGTAGCTTGGGAGGGATACAATGAGCAGTTCTTC. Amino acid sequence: CASSQVAWEGYNEQFF.

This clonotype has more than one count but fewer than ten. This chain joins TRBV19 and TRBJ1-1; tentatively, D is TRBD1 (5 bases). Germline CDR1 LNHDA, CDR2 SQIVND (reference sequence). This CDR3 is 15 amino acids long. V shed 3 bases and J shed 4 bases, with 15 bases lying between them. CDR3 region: CASSMSPGRGTEAFF. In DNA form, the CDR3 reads TGTGCCAGTAGTATGTCCCCAGGGAGGGGCACTGAAGCTTTCTTT.

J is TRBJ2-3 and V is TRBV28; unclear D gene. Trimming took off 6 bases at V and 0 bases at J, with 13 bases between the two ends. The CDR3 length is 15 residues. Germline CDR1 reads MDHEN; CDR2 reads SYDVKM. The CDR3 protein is CASRHPELSTDTQYF. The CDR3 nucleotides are TGTGCCAGCAGACACCCAGAACTGAGCACAGATACGCAGTATTTT.

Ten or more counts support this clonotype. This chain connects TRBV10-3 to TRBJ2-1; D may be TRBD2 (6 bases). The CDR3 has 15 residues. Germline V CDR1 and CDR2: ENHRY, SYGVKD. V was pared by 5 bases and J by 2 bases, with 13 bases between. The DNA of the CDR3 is TGTGCCATCAGTCCGTCGGGCGGGACCTACAATGAGCAGTTCTTC. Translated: CAISPSGGTYNEQFF.

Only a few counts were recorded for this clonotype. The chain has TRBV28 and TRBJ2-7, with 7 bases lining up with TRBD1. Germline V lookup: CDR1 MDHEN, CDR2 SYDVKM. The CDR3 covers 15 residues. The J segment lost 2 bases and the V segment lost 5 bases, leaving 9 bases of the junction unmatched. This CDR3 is CASSRGTAGTYEQYF. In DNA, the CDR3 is TGTGCCAGCAGTCGAGGGACAGCCGGGACCTACGAGCAGTACTTC.

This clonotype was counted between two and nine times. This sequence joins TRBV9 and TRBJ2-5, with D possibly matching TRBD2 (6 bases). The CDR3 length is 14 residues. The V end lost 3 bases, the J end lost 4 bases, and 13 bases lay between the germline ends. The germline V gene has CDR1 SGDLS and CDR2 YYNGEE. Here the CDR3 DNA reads TGTGCCAGCAGCGGTGGAGGGCCGGGAGAGACCCAGTACTTC. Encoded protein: CASSGGGPGETQYF.

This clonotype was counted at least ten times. The CDR3 protein is CASSYSGLAGGNEQFF. As DNA, the CDR3 is TGTGCCAGCAGTTACTCCGGGCTAGCGGGAGGCAATGAGCAGTTCTTC. The chain joins TRBV6-5 to TRBJ2-1; 11 bases match TRBD2. The CDR3 sequence is 16 residues long. The J segment lost 6 bases and the V segment lost 0 bases, leaving 4 bases of the junction unmatched. Germline CDR1 is MNHEY and CDR2 is SVGAGI.

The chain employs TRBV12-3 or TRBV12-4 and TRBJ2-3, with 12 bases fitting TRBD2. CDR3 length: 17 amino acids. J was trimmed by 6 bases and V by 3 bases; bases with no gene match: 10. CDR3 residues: CASSFLLTSGRGDTQYF. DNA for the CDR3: TGTGCCAGCAGTTTCCTCCTGACTAGCGGGAGAGGGGATACGCAGTATTTT.

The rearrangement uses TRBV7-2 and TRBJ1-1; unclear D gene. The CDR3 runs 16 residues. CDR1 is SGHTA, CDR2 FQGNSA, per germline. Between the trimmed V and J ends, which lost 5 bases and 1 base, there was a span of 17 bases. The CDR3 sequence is CASSRDVGSSNTEAFF. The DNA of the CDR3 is TGTGCCAGCAGCCGGGATGTAGGCAGTTCGAACACTGAAGCTTTCTTT. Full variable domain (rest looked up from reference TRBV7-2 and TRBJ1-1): GAGVSQSPSNKVTEKGKDVELRCDPISGHTALYWYRQSLGQGLEFLIYFQGNSAPDKSGLPSDRFSAERTGGSVSTLTIQRTQQEDSAVYLCASSRDVGSSNTEAFFGQGTRLTVV.

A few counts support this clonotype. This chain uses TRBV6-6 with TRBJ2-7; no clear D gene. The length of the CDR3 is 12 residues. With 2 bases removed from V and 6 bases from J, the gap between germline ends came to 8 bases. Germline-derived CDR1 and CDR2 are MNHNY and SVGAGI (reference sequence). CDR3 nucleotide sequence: TGTGCCAGCAGTTACCTTGATGGCGAGCAGTACTTC. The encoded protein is CASSYLDGEQYF.

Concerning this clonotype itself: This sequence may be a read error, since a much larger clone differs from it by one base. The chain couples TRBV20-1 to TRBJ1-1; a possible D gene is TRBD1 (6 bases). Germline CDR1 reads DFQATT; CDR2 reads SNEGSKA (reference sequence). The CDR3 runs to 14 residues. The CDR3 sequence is CSAPVGGPGTEALF. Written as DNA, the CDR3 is TGCAGTGCCCCAGTTGGGGGGCCGGGGACTGAAGCTTTGTTT.

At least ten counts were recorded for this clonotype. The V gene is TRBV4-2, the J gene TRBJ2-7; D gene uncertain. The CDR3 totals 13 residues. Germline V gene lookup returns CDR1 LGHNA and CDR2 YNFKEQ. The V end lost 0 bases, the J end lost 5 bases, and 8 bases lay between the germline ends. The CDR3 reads CASSQDLWDEQYF. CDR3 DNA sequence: TGTGCCAGCAGCCAAGATCTGTGGGACGAGCAGTACTTC.

The CDR3 region is CSAPRLLAADRILADTQYF. DNA of the CDR3: TGCAGTGCCCCCAGGTTGTTAGCGGCAGACAGAATATTGGCAGATACGCAGTATTTT. V gene TRBV20-1 combines with J gene TRBJ2-3; TRBD2 is a possible D gene (6 bases). V lost 6 bases to trimming and J lost 4 bases, with 32 bases between them. Germline assignment: CDR1 DFQATT and CDR2 SNEGSKA (reference sequence). This CDR3 is built from 19 residues.

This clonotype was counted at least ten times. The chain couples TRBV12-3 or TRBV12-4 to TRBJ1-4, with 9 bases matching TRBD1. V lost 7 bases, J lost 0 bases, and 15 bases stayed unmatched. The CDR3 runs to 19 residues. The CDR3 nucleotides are TGTGCCAGCACCCTGCGGGACAGGGTGCTGGGGTCAACTAATGAAAAACTGTTTTTT. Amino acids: CASTLRDRVLGSTNEKLFF.

DNA for the CDR3: TGTGCCAGCAGTCTCCAAGAAGGGGGGCCCCAGCATTTT. The encoded protein is CASSLQEGGPQHF. The rearrangement links TRBV12-3 or TRBV12-4 to TRBJ1-5; a possible D gene is TRBD1 (6 bases). Between the trimmed V and J ends, which lost 5 bases and 9 bases, there was a span of 14 bases. This CDR3 has 13 residues.

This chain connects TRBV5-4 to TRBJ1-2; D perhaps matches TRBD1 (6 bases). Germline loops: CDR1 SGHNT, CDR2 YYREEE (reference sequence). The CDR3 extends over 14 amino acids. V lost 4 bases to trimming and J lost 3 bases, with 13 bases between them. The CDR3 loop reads CASSPEQGYYGYTF. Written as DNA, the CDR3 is TGTGCCAGCAGCCCGGAACAGGGCTACTATGGCTACACCTTC. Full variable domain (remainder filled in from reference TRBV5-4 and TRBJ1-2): ETGVTQSPTHLIKTRGQQVTLRCSSQSGHNTVSWYQQALGQGPQFIFQYYREEENGRGNFPPRFSGLQFPNYSSELNVNALELDDSALYLCASSPEQGYYGYTFGSGTRLTVV.